This is a list of T cell receptor beta chains from one sample in a study of blood T cell repertoires in COVID-19. Clones were sequenced by immunoSEQ multiplex PCR, and TCRdb holds only the in-frame ones, with some missing. The table has 150,000 to 200,000 clones, roughly 91% seen once. The source material was peripheral blood. These receptors all stem from a man aged 35 to 55 with active or convalescent COVID-19. CDR3s include the opening cysteine and the closing phenylalanine or tryptophan. D genes are given only for firm matches. A clone size is listed for some rows: how often the clone was seen (once, few, many), or a class if it is expanded.

clone size: .; V gene: TRBV7-2; D gene: TRBD2; J gene: TRBJ2-5; CDR3 DNA: TGTGCCAGCAGCTTAGAACTAGCGGAAGAGACCCAGTACTTC; CDR3 protein: CASSLELAEETQYF
clone size: .; V gene: TRBV5-1; D gene: .; J gene: TRBJ2-2; CDR3 DNA: TGCGCCAGCAGCTTGAGAGGGACTTCGAACACCGGGGAGCTGTTTTTT; CDR3 protein: CASSLRGTSNTGELFF
clone size: once; V gene: TRBV5-8; D gene: .; J gene: TRBJ2-2; CDR3 DNA: TGTGCCAGCAGCTTGCGGGGGGCTGGCACCGGGGAGCTGTTTTTT; CDR3 protein: CASSLRGAGTGELFF
clone size: .; V gene: TRBV6-2/TRBV6-3; D gene: TRBD2; J gene: TRBJ2-3; CDR3 DNA: TGTGCCAGCAGTCTAAGGCTAGCGGGAGACACAGATACGCAGTATTTT; CDR3 protein: CASSLRLAGDTDTQYF
clone size: .; V gene: TRBV5-5; D gene: TRBD2; J gene: TRBJ2-2; CDR3 DNA: TGTGCCAGCAGCTCGTACGGGACTAGCGGTGCCGGGGAGCTGTTTTTT; CDR3 protein: CASSSYGTSGAGELFF
clone size: .; V gene: TRBV6-5; D gene: .; J gene: TRBJ1-6; CDR3 DNA: TGTGCCAGCAGTTACACGGGCAGGGGTTTTTCACCCCTCCACTTT; CDR3 protein: CASSYTGRGFSPLHF
clone size: .; V gene: TRBV5-4; D gene: .; J gene: TRBJ1-6; CDR3 DNA: TGTGCCAGCAGCTATGACAGTATGGATTCACCCCTCCACTTT; CDR3 protein: CASSYDSMDSPLHF
clone size: .; V gene: TRBV6-5; D gene: .; J gene: TRBJ2-1; CDR3 DNA: TGTGCCAGCAGTTCGACAGTAGAGCAGTTCTTC; CDR3 protein: CASSSTVEQFF
clone size: .; V gene: TRBV19; D gene: .; J gene: TRBJ1-1; CDR3 DNA: TGTGCCAGTAGTATAGTCAGACAGGAGAACACTGAAGCTTTCTTT; CDR3 protein: CASSIVRQENTEAFF
clone size: .; V gene: TRBV18; D gene: .; J gene: TRBJ2-7; CDR3 DNA: TGTGCCAGCTCACGCGACAGACGGAGTGAGCAGTACTTC; CDR3 protein: CASSRDRRSEQYF
clone size: few; V gene: TRBV3-1/TRBV3-2; D gene: TRBD1; J gene: TRBJ1-3; CDR3 DNA: TGTGCCAGCAGCACGGGACAGACTGGAAACACCATATATTTT; CDR3 protein: CASSTGQTGNTIYF
clone size: once; V gene: TRBV11-2; D gene: TRBD2; J gene: TRBJ2-7; CDR3 DNA: TGTGCCAGCAGCTTAGTCAGGTTCGGGGGGGAGCAGTACTTC; CDR3 protein: CASSLVRFGGEQYF
clone size: .; V gene: TRBV7-9; D gene: TRBD1; J gene: TRBJ1-1; CDR3 DNA: TGTGCCAGCAGCCTACAGGGGGTGAACACTGAAGCTTTCTTT; CDR3 protein: CASSLQGVNTEAFF
clone size: .; V gene: TRBV19; D gene: .; J gene: TRBJ1-5; CDR3 DNA: TGTGCCAGTAGTGAGGGTCTTCTACCCCAGCATTTT; CDR3 protein: CASSEGLLPQHF
clone size: .; V gene: TRBV19; D gene: .; J gene: TRBJ1-1; CDR3 DNA: TGTGCCAGTAGTACTCAAAGCTCCACCACTGAAGCTTTCTTT; CDR3 protein: CASSTQSSTTEAFF
clone size: few; V gene: TRBV5-1; D gene: .; J gene: TRBJ1-6; CDR3 DNA: TGCGCCAGCAGACTACAGGGTATAAGCTCCTATAATTCACCCCTCCACTTT; CDR3 protein: CASRLQGISSYNSPLHF
clone size: once; V gene: TRBV15; D gene: .; J gene: TRBJ1-2; CDR3 DNA: TGTGCCACCAGCTTAACCCCGGAGGGCAACTATGGCTACACCTTC; CDR3 protein: CATSLTPEGNYGYTF
clone size: .; V gene: TRBV5-4; D gene: TRBD2; J gene: TRBJ2-7; CDR3 DNA: TGTGCCAGCAGCTCCCGGGGGACTACCCGCGAGCAGTACTTC; CDR3 protein: CASSSRGTTREQYF
clone size: .; V gene: TRBV5-1; D gene: TRBD1; J gene: TRBJ2-2; CDR3 DNA: TGCGCCAGCAGACAGGGACAGGTCTATGTGGCCGGGGAGCTGTTTTTT; CDR3 protein: CASRQGQVYVAGELFF
clone size: .; V gene: TRBV18; D gene: .; J gene: TRBJ1-2; CDR3 DNA: TGTGCCAGCTCACCACAACCTTCGGGAATAGGTGGCTACACCTTC; CDR3 protein: CASSPQPSGIGGYTF
clone size: .; V gene: TRBV6-5; D gene: TRBD1; J gene: TRBJ1-2; CDR3 DNA: TGTGCCAGCATTGGACAGGGAGGCTATGGCTACACCTTC; CDR3 protein: CASIGQGGYGYTF
clone size: .; V gene: TRBV25-1; D gene: .; J gene: TRBJ1-4; CDR3 DNA: TGTGCCAGCAGTGCCCCGACCCCCGGTCGGGGTGAAAAACTGTTTTTT; CDR3 protein: CASSAPTPGRGEKLFF
clone size: .; V gene: TRBV24-1; D gene: .; J gene: TRBJ2-5; CDR3 DNA: TGTGCCACCAGTGACCAAGGCCCCCCGGGGGGCGGGGAGACCCAGTACTTC; CDR3 protein: CATSDQGPPGGGETQYF
clone size: .; V gene: TRBV11-1; D gene: .; J gene: TRBJ2-7; CDR3 DNA: TGTGCCAGCAGCCTCAGGGTAAAGAAAGCCTCCTACGAGCAGTACTTC; CDR3 protein: CASSLRVKKASYEQYF
clone size: .; V gene: TRBV7-2; D gene: TRBD2; J gene: TRBJ2-1; CDR3 DNA: TGTGCCAGCAGCCCGTCAGGGTTGCTAGCGGGAGGCTATGAGCAGTTCTTC; CDR3 protein: CASSPSGLLAGGYEQFF
clone size: .; V gene: TRBV6-5; D gene: TRBD1; J gene: TRBJ2-1; CDR3 DNA: TGTGCCAGCAGTTACTCGTGGACAGGGAACAATGAGCAGTTCTTC; CDR3 protein: CASSYSWTGNNEQFF
clone size: .; V gene: TRBV11-3; D gene: TRBD2; J gene: TRBJ2-7; CDR3 DNA: TGTGCCAGCAGCTTAAGGAGCGGGGGGGCCGACGAGCAGTACTTC; CDR3 protein: CASSLRSGGADEQYF
clone size: .; V gene: TRBV11-3; D gene: .; J gene: TRBJ1-1; CDR3 DNA: TGTGCCAGCAGCTTCCCGGGAAACACTGAAGCTTTCTTT; CDR3 protein: CASSFPGNTEAFF
clone size: few; V gene: TRBV5-1; D gene: .; J gene: TRBJ2-7; CDR3 DNA: TGCGCCAGCAGTCAGGGCGACTACGAGCAGTACTTC; CDR3 protein: CASSQGDYEQYF
clone size: .; V gene: TRBV28; D gene: .; J gene: TRBJ2-2; CDR3 DNA: TGTGCCAGCAGTCGAGATTCCGCCGGGGAGCTGTTTTTT; CDR3 protein: CASSRDSAGELFF
clone size: .; V gene: TRBV29-1; D gene: .; J gene: TRBJ2-7; CDR3 DNA: TGCAGCTTCCAGTCCGGGAACTCCTACGAGCAGTACTTC; CDR3 protein: CSFQSGNSYEQYF
clone size: .; V gene: TRBV7-2; D gene: TRBD1; J gene: TRBJ2-1; CDR3 DNA: TGTGCCAGCAGCTTAGCGGGACAGGGTATGGGTAATGAGCAGTTCTTC; CDR3 protein: CASSLAGQGMGNEQFF
clone size: .; V gene: TRBV29-1; D gene: TRBD2; J gene: TRBJ2-6; CDR3 DNA: TGCAGCGTTGGGGAGGGCAACGTCCTGACTTTC; CDR3 protein: CSVGEGNVLTF
clone size: .; V gene: TRBV12-5; D gene: TRBD1; J gene: TRBJ2-7; CDR3 DNA: TGTGCTAGTGGTTGGGACAGGGGGGCCTACGAGCAGTACTTC; CDR3 protein: CASGWDRGAYEQYF
clone size: .; V gene: TRBV3-1/TRBV3-2; D gene: TRBD2; J gene: TRBJ2-3; CDR3 DNA: TGTGCCAGCAGCCAATTCGGGGGGGCAGATACGCAGTATTTT; CDR3 protein: CASSQFGGADTQYF
clone size: .; V gene: TRBV29-1; D gene: .; J gene: TRBJ1-1; CDR3 DNA: TGCAGCGTAGGGGACATAGCAAACACTGAAGCTTTCTTT; CDR3 protein: CSVGDIANTEAFF
clone size: .; V gene: TRBV7-9; D gene: TRBD1; J gene: TRBJ1-4; CDR3 DNA: TGTGCCAGCAGCGGACCGGGACAGGGTTTAACTAATGAAAAACTGTTTTTT; CDR3 protein: CASSGPGQGLTNEKLFF
clone size: .; V gene: TRBV9; D gene: TRBD1; J gene: TRBJ1-2; CDR3 DNA: TGTGCCAGCAGCGCCTCCCCCGGGACAGGGGGGTTTGGCTATGGCTACACCTTC; CDR3 protein: CASSASPGTGGFGYGYTF
clone size: once; V gene: TRBV3-1/TRBV3-2; D gene: .; J gene: TRBJ2-3; CDR3 DNA: TGTGCCAGCAGCCAGCGACGGGAACTGGATACGCAGTATTTT; CDR3 protein: CASSQRRELDTQYF
clone size: .; V gene: TRBV27; D gene: TRBD1; J gene: TRBJ1-5; CDR3 DNA: TGTGCCAGCAGTTTCTCAGGGGGCAGGAGCAATCAGCCCCAGCATTTT; CDR3 protein: CASSFSGGRSNQPQHF
clone size: .; V gene: TRBV6-5; D gene: .; J gene: TRBJ2-7; CDR3 DNA: TGTGCCAGCAGTTCCCTGTCGTACGAGCAGTACTTC; CDR3 protein: CASSSLSYEQYF
clone size: .; V gene: TRBV27; D gene: TRBD1; J gene: TRBJ2-7; CDR3 DNA: TGTGCCAGCAGACGACAGGGGGCCTACGAGCAGTACTTC; CDR3 protein: CASRRQGAYEQYF
clone size: .; V gene: TRBV27; D gene: TRBD1; J gene: TRBJ2-2; CDR3 DNA: TGTGCCAGCAGTCCCCTTAGGACAGGGACAGTCGGGGAGCTGTTTTTT; CDR3 protein: CASSPLRTGTVGELFF
clone size: many; V gene: TRBV12-3/TRBV12-4; D gene: .; J gene: TRBJ1-1; CDR3 DNA: TGTGCCAGCAGCTCCTACGGGTCTGAAGCTTTCTTT; CDR3 protein: CASSSYGSEAFF
clone size: .; V gene: TRBV5-1; D gene: TRBD1; J gene: TRBJ1-3; CDR3 DNA: TGCGCCAGCAGCGCCGGGACAGGGAAGAGTAGCGCCATATATTTT; CDR3 protein: CASSAGTGKSSAIYF
clone size: .; V gene: TRBV9; D gene: .; J gene: TRBJ2-3; CDR3 DNA: TGTGCCAGCAGCGCAACTAGCACAGATACGCAGTATTTT; CDR3 protein: CASSATSTDTQYF